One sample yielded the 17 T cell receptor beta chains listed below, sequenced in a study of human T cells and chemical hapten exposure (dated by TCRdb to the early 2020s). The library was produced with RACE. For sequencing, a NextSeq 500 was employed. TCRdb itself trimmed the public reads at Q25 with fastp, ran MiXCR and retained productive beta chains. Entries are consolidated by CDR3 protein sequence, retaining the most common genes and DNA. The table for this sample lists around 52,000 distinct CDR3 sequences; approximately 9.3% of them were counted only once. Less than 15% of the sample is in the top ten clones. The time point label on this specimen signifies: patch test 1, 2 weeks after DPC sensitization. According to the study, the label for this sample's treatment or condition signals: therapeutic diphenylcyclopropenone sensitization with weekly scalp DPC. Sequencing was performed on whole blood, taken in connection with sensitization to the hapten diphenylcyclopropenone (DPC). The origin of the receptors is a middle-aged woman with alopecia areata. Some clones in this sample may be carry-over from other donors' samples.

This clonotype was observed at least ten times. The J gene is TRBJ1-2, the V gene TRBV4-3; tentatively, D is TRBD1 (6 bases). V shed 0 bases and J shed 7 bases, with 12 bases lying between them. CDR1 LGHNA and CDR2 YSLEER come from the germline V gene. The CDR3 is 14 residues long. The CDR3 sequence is CASSQEFRGLGYTF. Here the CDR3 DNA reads TGCGCCAGCAGCCAAGAGTTCCGGGGGCTTGGCTACACCTTC.

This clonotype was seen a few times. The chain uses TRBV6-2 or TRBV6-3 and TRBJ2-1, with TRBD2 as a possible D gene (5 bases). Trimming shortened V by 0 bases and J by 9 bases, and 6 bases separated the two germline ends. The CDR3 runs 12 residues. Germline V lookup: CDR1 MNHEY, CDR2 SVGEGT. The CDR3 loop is CASSYSEGEQFF. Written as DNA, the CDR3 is TGTGCCAGCAGTTACTCAGAGGGTGAGCAGTTCTTC.

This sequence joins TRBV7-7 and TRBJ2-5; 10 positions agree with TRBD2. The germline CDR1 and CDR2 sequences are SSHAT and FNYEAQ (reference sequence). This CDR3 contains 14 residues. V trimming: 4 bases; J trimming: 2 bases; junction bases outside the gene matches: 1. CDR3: CASSYSGGQETQYF. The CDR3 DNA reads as TGTGCCAGCAGCTATAGCGGGGGGCAAGAGACCCAGTACTTC. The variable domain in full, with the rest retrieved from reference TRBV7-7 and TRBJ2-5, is GAGVSQSPRYKVTKRGQDVTLRCDPISSHATLYWYQQALGQGPEFLTYFNYEAQPDKSGLPSDRFSAERPEGSISTLTIQRTEQRDSAMYRCASSYSGGQETQYFGPGTRLLVL.

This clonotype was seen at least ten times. The CDR3 bases are TGCAGTGCTGGGGGAGGGGTTAACTATGGCTACACCTTC. Its protein is CSAGGGVNYGYTF. J is TRBJ1-2 and V is TRBV20-1; D might be TRBD1 (5 bases). The length of the CDR3 is 13 residues. Germline V CDR1 and CDR2: DFQATT, SNEGSKA (reference sequence). The V and J ends lost 5 bases and 1 base respectively, with 11 bases between them.

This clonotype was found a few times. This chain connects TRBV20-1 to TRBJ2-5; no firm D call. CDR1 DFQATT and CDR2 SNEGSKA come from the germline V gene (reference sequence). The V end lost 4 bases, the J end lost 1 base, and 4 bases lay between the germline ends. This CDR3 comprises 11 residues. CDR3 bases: TGCAGTGCTAATAGCCAAGAGACCCAGTACTTC. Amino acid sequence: CSANSQETQYF.

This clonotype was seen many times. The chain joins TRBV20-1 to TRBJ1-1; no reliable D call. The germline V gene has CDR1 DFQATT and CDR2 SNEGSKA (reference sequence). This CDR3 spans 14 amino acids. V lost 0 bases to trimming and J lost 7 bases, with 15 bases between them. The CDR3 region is CSARDRGFDIEAFF. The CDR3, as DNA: TGCAGTGCTAGAGATCGAGGGTTCGACATTGAAGCTTTCTTT.

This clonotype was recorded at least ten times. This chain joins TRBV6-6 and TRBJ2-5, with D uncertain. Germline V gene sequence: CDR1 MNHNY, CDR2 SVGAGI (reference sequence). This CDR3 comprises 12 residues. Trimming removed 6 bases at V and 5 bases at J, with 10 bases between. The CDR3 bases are TGTGCCAGCAGCCCGGACGGGGAGACCCAGTACTTC. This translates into CASSPDGETQYF.

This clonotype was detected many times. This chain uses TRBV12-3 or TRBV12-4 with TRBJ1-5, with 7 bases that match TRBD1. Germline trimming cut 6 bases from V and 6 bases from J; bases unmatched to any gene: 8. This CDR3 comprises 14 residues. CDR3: CASSKDRTLQPQHF. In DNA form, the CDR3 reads TGTGCCAGCAGCAAGGACAGGACGCTTCAGCCCCAGCATTTT.

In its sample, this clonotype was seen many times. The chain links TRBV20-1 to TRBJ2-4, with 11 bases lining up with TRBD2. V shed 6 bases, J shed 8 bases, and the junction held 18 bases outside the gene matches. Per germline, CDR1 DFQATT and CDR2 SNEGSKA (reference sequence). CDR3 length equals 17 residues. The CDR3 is CSAVTSGDLFSKDIQYF. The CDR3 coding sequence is TGCAGTGCCGTGACTAGCGGGGATCTCTTTTCAAAGGACATTCAGTACTTC.

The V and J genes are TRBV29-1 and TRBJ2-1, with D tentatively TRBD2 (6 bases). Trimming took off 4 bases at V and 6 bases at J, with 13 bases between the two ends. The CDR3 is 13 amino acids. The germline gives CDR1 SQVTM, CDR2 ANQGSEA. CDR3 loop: CSVGTNAVNEQFF. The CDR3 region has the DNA TGCAGCGTTGGGACTAACGCAGTCAATGAGCAGTTCTTC.

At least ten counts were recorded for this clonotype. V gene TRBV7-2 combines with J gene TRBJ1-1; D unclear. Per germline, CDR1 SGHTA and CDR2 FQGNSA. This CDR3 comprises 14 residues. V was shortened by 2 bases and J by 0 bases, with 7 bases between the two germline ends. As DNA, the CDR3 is TGTGCCAGCAGCTTAATAAGCTTGAACACTGAAGCTTTCTTT. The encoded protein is CASSLISLNTEAFF. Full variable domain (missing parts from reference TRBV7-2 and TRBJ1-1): GAGVSQSPSNKVTEKGKDVELRCDPISGHTALYWYRQSLGQGLEFLIYFQGNSAPDKSGLPSDRFSAERTGGSVSTLTIQRTQQEDSAVYLCASSLISLNTEAFFGQGTRLTVV.

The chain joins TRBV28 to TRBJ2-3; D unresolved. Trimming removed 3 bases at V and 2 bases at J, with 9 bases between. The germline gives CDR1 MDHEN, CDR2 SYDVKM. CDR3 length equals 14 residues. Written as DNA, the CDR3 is TGTGCCAGCAGTTTTAGTAGGGACACAGATACGCAGTATTTT. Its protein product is CASSFSRDTDTQYF.

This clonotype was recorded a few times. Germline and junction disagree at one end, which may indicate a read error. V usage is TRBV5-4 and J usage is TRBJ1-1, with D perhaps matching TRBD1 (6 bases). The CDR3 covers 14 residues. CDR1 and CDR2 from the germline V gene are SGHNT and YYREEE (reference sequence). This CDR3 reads CASSWGGRNAEAFF. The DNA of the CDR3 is TGTGCCAGCAGCTGGGGGGGGCGGAACGCTGAAGCTTTCTTT. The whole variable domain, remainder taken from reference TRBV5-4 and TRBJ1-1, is ETGVTQSPTHLIKTRGQQVTLRCSSQSGHNTVSWYQQALGQGPQFIFQYYREEENGRGNFPPRFSGLQFPNYSSELNVNALELDDSALYLCASSWGGRNAEAFFGQGTRLTVV.

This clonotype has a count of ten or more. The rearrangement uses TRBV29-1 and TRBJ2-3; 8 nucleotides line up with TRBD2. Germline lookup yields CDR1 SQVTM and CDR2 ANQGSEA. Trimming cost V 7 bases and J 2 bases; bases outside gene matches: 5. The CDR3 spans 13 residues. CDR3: CSALAGSTDTQYF. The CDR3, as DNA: TGCAGCGCCTTAGCGGGGTCCACAGATACGCAGTATTTT.

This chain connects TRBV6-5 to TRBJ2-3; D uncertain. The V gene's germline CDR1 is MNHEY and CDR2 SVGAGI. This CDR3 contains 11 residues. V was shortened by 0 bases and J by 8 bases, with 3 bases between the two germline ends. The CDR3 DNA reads TGTGCCAGCAGTTACTCCGGTACGCAGTATTTT. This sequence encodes CASSYSGTQYF.

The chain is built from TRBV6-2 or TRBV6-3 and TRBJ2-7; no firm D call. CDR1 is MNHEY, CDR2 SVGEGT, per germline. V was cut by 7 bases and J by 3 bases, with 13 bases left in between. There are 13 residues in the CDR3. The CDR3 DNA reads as TGTGCCAGCACCCAGACATGGCTCTACGAGCAGTACTTC. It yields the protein CASTQTWLYEQYF.

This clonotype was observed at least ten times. Here the CDR3 DNA reads TGTGCCAGCAGCCAAGGTGGGACAGGGGCCTACGAGCAGTACTTC. Its translation: CASSQGGTGAYEQYF. The chain uses TRBV3-1 and TRBJ2-7; 10 nucleotides agree with TRBD1. The trim removed 1 base at V and 2 bases at J, leaving 2 bases unmatched. Germline V gene sequence: CDR1 LGHDT, CDR2 YNNKEL (reference sequence). The CDR3 is 15 amino acids.